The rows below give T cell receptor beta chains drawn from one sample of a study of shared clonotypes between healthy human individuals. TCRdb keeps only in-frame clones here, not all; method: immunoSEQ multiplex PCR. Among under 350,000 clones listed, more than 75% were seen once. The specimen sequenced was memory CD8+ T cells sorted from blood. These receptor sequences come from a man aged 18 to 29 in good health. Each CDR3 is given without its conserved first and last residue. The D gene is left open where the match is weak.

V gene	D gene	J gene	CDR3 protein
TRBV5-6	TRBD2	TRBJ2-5	ASRTPGRGQETQY
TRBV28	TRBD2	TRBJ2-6	ASSFGGAHSGANVLT
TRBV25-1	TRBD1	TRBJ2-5	ASSDPDRGLQETQY
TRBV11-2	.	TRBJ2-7	ASSLSDSEQY
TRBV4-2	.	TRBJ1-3	ASSQESLRYGNTIY
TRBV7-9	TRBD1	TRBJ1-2	ASSLKSGGANYGYT
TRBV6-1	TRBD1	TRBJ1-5	ASSEEAGGRSNQPQH
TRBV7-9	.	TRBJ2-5	ASSSGDKIPQETQY
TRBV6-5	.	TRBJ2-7	ASSYSSGLGYEQY
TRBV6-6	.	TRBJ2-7	ASSGSGIYEQY
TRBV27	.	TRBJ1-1	ASSPGLVIFSTEAF
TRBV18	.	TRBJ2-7	ASSPEVFEQY
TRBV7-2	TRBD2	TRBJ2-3	ASSLVGSGSGTDTQY
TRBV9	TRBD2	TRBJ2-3	ASSARGTRDTDTQY
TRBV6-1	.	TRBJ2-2	ASRGSGGFTGELF
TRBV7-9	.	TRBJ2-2	ASRIPRLPAGSNTGELF
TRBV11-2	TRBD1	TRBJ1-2	ASSSDRGAGDHYGYT
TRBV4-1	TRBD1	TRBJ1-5	ASSQEEAWTGDQPQH
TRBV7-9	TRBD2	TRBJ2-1	ASSPPAGGHNEQF
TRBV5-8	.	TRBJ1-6	ASSPRGVPNSPLH
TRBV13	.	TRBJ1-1	ASSWRGDTEAF
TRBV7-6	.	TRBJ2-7	ASSWKDTYEQY
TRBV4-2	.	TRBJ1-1	ASSQEWSAMMNTEAF
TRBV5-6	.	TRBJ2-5	ASSWTSGGTQY
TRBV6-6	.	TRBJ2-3	AVSGLTDTQY
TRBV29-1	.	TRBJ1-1	SVETPAF
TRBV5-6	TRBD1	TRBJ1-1	ASSLDRGTEAF